A single sample is the source of the 5 T cell receptor beta chains below, sequenced in a study of technical replicates of blood from a handful of donors. Profiled with immunoSEQ multiplex PCR; TCRdb holds only in-frame clones, not every one. Here the sample spans approximately 92,000 clones, 95% being singletons. The sequenced sample consisted of T cells isolated from PBMCs. The receptors stem from a human donor in good health.

The chain recombines TRBV27 with TRBJ1-1; D ambiguous. The germline V and J ends were trimmed by 5 bases and 4 bases, with 17 bases remaining between them. Germline V CDR1 and CDR2: MNHEY, SMNVEV (reference sequence). CDR3 length: 15 amino acids. The CDR3: CASSPVELLATEAFF. CDR3 sequence (DNA): TGTGCCAGCAGTCCCGTAGAGTTACTCGCCACTGAAGCTTTCTTT.

This chain joins TRBV5-4 and TRBJ2-5; D gene unclear. This CDR3 region has 14 residues. In germline, CDR1 is SGHNT, CDR2 YYREEE (reference sequence). Trimming took 4 bases from V and 1 from J, leaving 11 bases between them. CDR3 loop: CASSAARLQETQYF. DNA of the CDR3: TGTGCCAGCAGCGCGGCGAGACTCCAAGAGACCCAGTACTTC.

The chain combines TRBV10-1 with TRBJ2-1; 9 bases fit TRBD2. Per the germline V gene, CDR1 is WNHNN and CDR2 is SYGVQD (reference sequence). The CDR3 length is 15 residues. Unmatched junction bases numbered 4, after V lost 3 bases and J lost 4 bases. As DNA, the CDR3 is TGCGCCAGCAGTGAAGGAGCGGGGGGATACAATGAGCAGTTCTTC. Translation gives CASSEGAGGYNEQFF.

The chain employs TRBV29-1 and TRBJ2-3; D may be TRBD2 (6 bases). Trimming removed 7 bases at V and 3 bases at J, with 17 bases between. The CDR3 spans 14 residues. Looked up from germline, CDR1 is SQVTM and CDR2 is ANQGSEA. This chain's CDR3 is CSGMTRISTDTQYF. As DNA, the CDR3 is TGCAGCGGAATGACTAGGATTTCGACAGATACGCAGTATTTT.

The chain combines TRBV7-8 with TRBJ2-5, with TRBD1 as a possible D gene (5 bases). Germline lookup yields CDR1 SGHVS and CDR2 FQNEAQ. This CDR3 region has 13 residues. Between the trimmed V and J ends, which lost 7 bases and 5 bases, there was a span of 14 bases. CDR3 protein: CASIARGLETQYF. For the CDR3, the DNA is TGTGCCAGCATCGCAAGGGGTTTGGAGACCCAGTACTTC. The full variable domain, its missing parts supplied by reference TRBV7-8 and TRBJ2-5, is GAGVSQSPRYKVAKRGQDVALRCDPISGHVSLFWYQQALGQGPEFLTYFQNEAQLDKSGLPSDRFFAERPEGSVSTLKIQRTQQEDSAVYLCASIARGLETQYFGPGTRLLVL.